Included here is one T cell receptor (beta chain) sequence, with context. PCR employed 60 Vbeta and 13 Jbeta primers. Method: immunoSEQ multiplex PCR; TCRdb's copy keeps in-frame clones and lacks some. The sample records roughly 160,000 clones, roughly 80% being singletons. The data are from a study of cytomegalovirus exposure and HLA in healthy donors. The CDR3 contains 14 residues. Germline V lookup: CDR1 MNHNS, CDR2 SASEGT. Trimming took 6 bases from V and 9 from J; bases not matched to a gene: 7. The receptor was isolated from a man aged 25 to 45 in good health and CMV-seronegative. The rearrangement joins TRBV6-1 to TRBJ2-1, with 11 bases aligning to TRBD2. Sequenced material: PBMCs. CDR3 sequence (DNA): TGTGCCAGCAGCGATAGCGGGAGGGGCGGTGAGCAGTTCTTC. It yields the protein CASSDSGRGGEQFF.